The entry below gives a single TCR beta chain sequence along with its context. The CDR3 is 15 residues long. V lost 1 base, J lost 0 bases, and 2 bases stayed unmatched. Germline V gene lookup returns CDR1 SGHVS and CDR2 FNYEAQ. The protocol was immunoSEQ multiplex PCR, while the TCRdb copy is restricted to in-frame clones and leaves out a portion. Seen here are over 250,000 clones, roughly 87% observed once, and the top ten hold about 1%. This sample is part of a study of cytomegalovirus exposure and HLA in healthy donors. The sequencing sample was made of PBMCs. This chain links TRBV7-6 with TRBJ1-1; 7 positions agree with TRBD1. The sequence came from a woman under 40 in good health and CMV-seropositive. The CDR3 region is CASSLGTGMNTEAFF. As DNA, the CDR3 is TGTGCCAGCAGCTTAGGGACAGGTATGAACACTGAAGCTTTCTTT.